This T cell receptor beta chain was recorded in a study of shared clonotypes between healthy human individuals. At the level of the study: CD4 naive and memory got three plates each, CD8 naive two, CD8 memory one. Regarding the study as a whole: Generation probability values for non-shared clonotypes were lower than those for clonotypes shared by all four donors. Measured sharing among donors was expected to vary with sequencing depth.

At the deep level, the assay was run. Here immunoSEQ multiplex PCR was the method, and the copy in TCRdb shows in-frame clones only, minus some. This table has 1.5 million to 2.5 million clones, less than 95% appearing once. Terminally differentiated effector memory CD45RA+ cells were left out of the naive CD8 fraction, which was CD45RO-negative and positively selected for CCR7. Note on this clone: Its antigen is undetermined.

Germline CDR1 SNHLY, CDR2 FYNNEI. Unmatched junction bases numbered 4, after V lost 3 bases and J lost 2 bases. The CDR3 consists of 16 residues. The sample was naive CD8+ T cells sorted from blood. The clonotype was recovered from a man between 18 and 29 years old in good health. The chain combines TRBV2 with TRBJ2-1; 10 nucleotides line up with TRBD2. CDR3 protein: CASSDLAGVPYNEQFF. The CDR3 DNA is TGTGCCAGCAGTGATCTAGCGGGGGTCCCCTACAATGAGCAGTTCTTC.